The rows below give T cell receptor beta chains drawn from one sample of a study of cytomegalovirus exposure and HLA in healthy donors. Only in-frame clones appear in the TCRdb table, and some are missing; sequencing was by immunoSEQ multiplex PCR. Of about 310,000 clones in the sample, approximately 91% were seen once. The material sequenced was PBMCs. The receptors shown here come from a man aged 25-45 years in good health and CMV-seronegative. CDR3s include the opening cysteine and the closing phenylalanine or tryptophan. A D gene is named only where the DNA matches it firmly. Expanded clones get a size class; other rows say once, few or many, or leave the size out.

V gene	clone size	CDR3 length	D gene	J gene	CDR3 protein	CDR3 DNA
TRBV4-1	few	13	NA	TRBJ2-7	CASSLEGPYEQYF	TGCGCCAGCAGCCTGGAGGGTCCCTACGAGCAGTACTTC
TRBV7-9	NA	16	TRBD2	TRBJ2-3	CASSWASGGNGDTQYF	TGTGCCAGCAGCTGGGCCAGCGGGGGAAATGGAGATACGCAGTATTTT
TRBV11-2	NA	14	NA	TRBJ1-2	CASSLAGRGYGYTF	TGTGCCAGCAGCTTAGCGGGCAGGGGCTATGGCTACACCTTC
TRBV7-9	NA	14	NA	TRBJ1-3	CASSLGHSGNTIYF	TGTGCCAGCAGCTTAGGACACTCTGGAAACACCATATATTTT
TRBV4-3	NA	14	NA	TRBJ2-2	CASSHGRGTGELFF	TGCGCCAGCAGCCACGGCAGAGGGACCGGGGAGCTGTTTTTT
TRBV11-2	few	14	TRBD2	TRBJ2-5	CASSPRGGGETQYF	TGTGCCAGCAGCCCGCGGGGGGGCGGTGAGACCCAGTACTTC
TRBV6-5	NA	13	TRBD1	TRBJ2-7	CASSRDRFYEQYF	TGTGCCAGCAGTCGGGACAGGTTCTACGAGCAGTACTTC
TRBV7-2	NA	14	NA	TRBJ2-7	CASSFQGSSYEQYF	TGTGCCAGCAGCTTCCAGGGGTCCTCCTACGAGCAGTACTTC
TRBV4-2	NA	17	TRBD1	TRBJ2-7	CASSQALGGTGVHEQYF	TGTGCCAGCAGCCAGGCCCTGGGGGGGACAGGGGTACACGAGCAGTACTTC
TRBV11-2	NA	18	NA	TRBJ2-7	CASRTPEGEFRKSYEQYF	TGTGCCAGCAGGACTCCTGAGGGGGAGTTTAGGAAGTCCTACGAGCAGTACTTC
TRBV4-1	NA	18	TRBD2	TRBJ2-2	CASSHWTSGGRNTGELFF	TGCGCCAGCAGCCATTGGACTAGCGGGGGCCGGAACACCGGGGAGCTGTTTTTT
TRBV6-5	NA	11	NA	TRBJ1-4	CASRSGGKLFF	TGTGCCAGCAGGTCGGGAGGAAAACTGTTTTTT
TRBV30	NA	14	NA	TRBJ1-6	CASSPSGGGSPLHF	TGTGCCTCCTCTCCCTCAGGAGGTGGATCACCCCTCCACTTT
TRBV4-2	NA	16	NA	TRBJ2-7	CASSQEGGEAAYEQYF	TGTGCCAGCAGCCAAGAAGGCGGGGAAGCAGCCTACGAGCAGTACTTC
TRBV6-5	NA	15	TRBD1	TRBJ2-7	CASSYSGQGMGEQYF	TGTGCCAGCAGTTACTCAGGACAGGGAATGGGCGAGCAGTACTTC
TRBV13	NA	15	NA	TRBJ1-5	CASSLGRPGNQPQHF	TGTGCCAGCAGCTTAGGCAGGCCCGGCAATCAGCCCCAGCATTTT
TRBV5-4	NA	13	NA	TRBJ2-1	CASRRRDDNEQFF	TGTGCCAGCAGGAGGCGGGACGACAATGAGCAGTTCTTC
TRBV7-9	NA	15	NA	TRBJ2-1	CASSFEGTPYNEQFF	TGTGCCAGCAGCTTTGAGGGTACCCCCTACAATGAGCAGTTCTTC
TRBV6-1	NA	19	NA	TRBJ2-2	CASSGQTGTSGTNTGELFF	TGTGCCAGCAGTGGCCAAACTGGGACTTCTGGGACGAACACCGGGGAGCTGTTTTTT
TRBV7-9	once	16	TRBD1	TRBJ2-1	CASRSNPGQGNNEQFF	TGTGCCAGCAGATCTAATCCGGGACAGGGGAACAATGAGCAGTTCTTC
TRBV5-1	NA	15	TRBD1	TRBJ1-1	CASSLWTGINTEAFF	TGCGCCAGCAGCTTGTGGACAGGGATAAACACTGAAGCTTTCTTT
TRBV19	NA	14	NA	TRBJ2-2	CASSIGWNTGELFF	TGTGCCAGTAGTATCGGGTGGAACACCGGGGAGCTGTTTTTT
TRBV5-6	NA	15	TRBD2	TRBJ2-1	CASRISGGSYNEQFF	TGTGCCAGCAGGATATCGGGGGGTTCCTACAATGAGCAGTTCTTC
TRBV6-1	NA	15	TRBD2	TRBJ2-5	CASSLGLAIMETQYF	TGTGCCAGCAGTTTGGGACTAGCGATTATGGAGACCCAGTACTTC
TRBV7-9	few	14	NA	TRBJ1-2	CASSSSYPPGGYTF	TGTGCCAGCAGCTCATCGTATCCCCCGGGGGGCTACACCTTC
TRBV4-1	NA	15	TRBD1	TRBJ2-7	CASSPYRTGAYEQYF	TGCGCCAGCAGCCCATACAGGACAGGGGCCTACGAGCAGTACTTC
TRBV7-2	once	14	NA	TRBJ2-5	CASTPRGGGETQYF	TGTGCCAGCACCCCGAGGGGGGGCGGTGAGACCCAGTACTTC
TRBV15	NA	15	TRBD1	TRBJ2-7	CATSRRADRAYEQYF	TGTGCCACCAGCAGACGGGCGGACAGGGCCTACGAGCAGTACTTC
TRBV29-1	NA	14	TRBD1	TRBJ2-3	CSGIGAGGPDTQYF	TGCAGCGGAATAGGGGCAGGGGGCCCAGATACGCAGTATTTT
TRBV6-5	NA	15	NA	TRBJ1-2	CASSSSGAPNYGYTF	TGTGCCAGCAGTTCCTCGGGGGCCCCTAACTATGGCTACACCTTC
TRBV6-1	NA	15	NA	TRBJ2-3	CASSELIQRADTQYF	TGTGCCAGCAGTGAATTGATTCAGCGGGCAGATACGCAGTATTTT
TRBV11-3	NA	13	NA	TRBJ2-2	CASSLQGSGELFF	TGTGCCAGCAGCTTACAGGGATCCGGGGAGCTGTTTTTT
TRBV5-1	NA	15	TRBD1	TRBJ2-7	CASSLEVGTAYEQYF	TGCGCCAGCAGCTTGGAGGTTGGGACAGCCTACGAGCAGTACTTC
TRBV5-4	once	15	NA	TRBJ2-3	CASSYLDRATDTQYF	TGTGCCAGCAGCTACCTGGACAGAGCAACAGATACGCAGTATTTT
TRBV6-5	NA	14	TRBD1	TRBJ1-5	CATGTGASNQPQHF	TGTGCCACTGGGACAGGGGCGAGCAATCAGCCCCAGCATTTT
TRBV7-7	NA	13	NA	TRBJ1-1	CASAAGRGTEAFF	TGTGCCAGCGCCGCAGGGAGGGGCACTGAAGCTTTCTTT
TRBV6-1	NA	14	NA	TRBJ2-5	CASSEGDTKETQYF	TGTGCCAGCAGTGAAGGGGACACCAAAGAGACCCAGTACTTC
TRBV10-3	NA	15	TRBD2	TRBJ2-3	CAISGTSGVTDTQYF	TGTGCCATCAGTGGGACTAGCGGGGTTACAGATACGCAGTATTTT
TRBV6-5	NA	15	NA	TRBJ2-7	CASSLTGGPGYEQYF	TGTGCCAGCAGTTTAACCGGGGGGCCGGGCTACGAGCAGTACTTC
TRBV6-1	NA	15	TRBD1	TRBJ2-5	CASRSGTGSLKTQYF	TGTGCCAGCAGAAGTGGGACAGGGTCCTTGAAGACCCAGTACTTC
TRBV29-1	NA	16	NA	TRBJ1-3	CSAAGWGGPSGNTIYF	TGCAGCGCCGCGGGCTGGGGGGGCCCCTCTGGAAACACCATATATTTT
TRBV6-5	NA	14	NA	TRBJ1-2	CASSYSGQPYGYTF	TGTGCCAGCAGTTACTCTGGACAGCCCTATGGCTACACCTTC
TRBV6-1	NA	17	TRBD2	TRBJ2-1	CASSAKRTSGGWDEQFF	TGTGCCAGCAGTGCGAAACGGACTAGCGGGGGGTGGGATGAGCAGTTCTTC